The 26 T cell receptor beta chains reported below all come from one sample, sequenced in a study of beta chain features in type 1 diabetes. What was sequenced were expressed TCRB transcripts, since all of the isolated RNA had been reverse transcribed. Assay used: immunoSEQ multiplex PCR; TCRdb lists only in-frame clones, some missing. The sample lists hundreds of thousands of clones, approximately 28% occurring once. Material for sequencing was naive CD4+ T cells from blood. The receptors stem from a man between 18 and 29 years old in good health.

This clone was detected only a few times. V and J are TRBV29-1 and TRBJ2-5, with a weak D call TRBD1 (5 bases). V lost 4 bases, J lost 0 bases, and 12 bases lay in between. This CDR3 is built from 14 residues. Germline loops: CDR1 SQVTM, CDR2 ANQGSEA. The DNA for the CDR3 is TGCAGCGTTGTGTCATCAGGGTACCAAGAGACCCAGTACTTC. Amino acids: CSVVSSGYQETQYF.

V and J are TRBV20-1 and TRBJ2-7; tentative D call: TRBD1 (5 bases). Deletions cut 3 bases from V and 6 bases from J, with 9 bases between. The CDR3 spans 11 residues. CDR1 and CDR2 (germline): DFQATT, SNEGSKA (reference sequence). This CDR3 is CSARGPGEQYF. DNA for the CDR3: TGCAGTGCTAGGGGGCCCGGCGAGCAGTACTTC.

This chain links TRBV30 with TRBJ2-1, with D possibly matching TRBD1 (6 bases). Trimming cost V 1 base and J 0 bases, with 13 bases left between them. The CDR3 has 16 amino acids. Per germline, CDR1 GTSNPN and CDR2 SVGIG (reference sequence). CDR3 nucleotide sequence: TGTGCCTGGAGTGGCGACAGGCAGAGCTCCTACAATGAGCAGTTCTTC. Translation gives CAWSGDRQSSYNEQFF.

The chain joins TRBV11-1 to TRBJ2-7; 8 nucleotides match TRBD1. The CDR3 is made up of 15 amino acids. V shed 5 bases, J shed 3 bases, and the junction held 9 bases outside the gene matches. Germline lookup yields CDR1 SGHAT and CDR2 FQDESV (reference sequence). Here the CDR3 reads CASSHAHRGDYEQYF. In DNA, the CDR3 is TGTGCCAGCAGCCACGCCCACAGGGGGGACTACGAGCAGTACTTC. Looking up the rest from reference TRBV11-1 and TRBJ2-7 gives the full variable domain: EAEVAQSPRYKITEKSQAVAFWCDPISGHATLYWYRQILGQGPELLVQFQDESVVDDSQLPKDRFSAERLKGVDSTLKIQPAELGDSAMYLCASSHAHRGDYEQYFGPGTRLTVT.

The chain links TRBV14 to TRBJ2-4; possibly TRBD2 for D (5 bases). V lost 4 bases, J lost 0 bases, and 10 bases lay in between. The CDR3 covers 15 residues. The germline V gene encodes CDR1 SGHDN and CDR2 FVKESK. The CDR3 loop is CASSPRGLAKNIQYF. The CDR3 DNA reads TGTGCCAGCAGCCCCCGGGGATTAGCCAAAAACATTCAGTACTTC.

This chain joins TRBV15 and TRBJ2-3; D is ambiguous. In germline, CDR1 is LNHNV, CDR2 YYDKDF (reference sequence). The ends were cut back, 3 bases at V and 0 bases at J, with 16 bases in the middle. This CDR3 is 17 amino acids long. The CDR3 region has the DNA TGTGCCACCAGCAGTGGGTGGGCTAGTGGTAGCACAGATACGCAGTATTTT. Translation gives CATSSGWASGSTDTQYF.

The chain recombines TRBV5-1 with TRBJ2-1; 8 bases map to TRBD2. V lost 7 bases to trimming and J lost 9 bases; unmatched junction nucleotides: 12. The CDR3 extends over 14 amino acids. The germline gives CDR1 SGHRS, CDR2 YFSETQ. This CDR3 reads CASSTEGLVSEQFF. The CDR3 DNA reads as TGCGCCAGCTCAACCGAGGGACTAGTGAGTGAGCAGTTCTTC.

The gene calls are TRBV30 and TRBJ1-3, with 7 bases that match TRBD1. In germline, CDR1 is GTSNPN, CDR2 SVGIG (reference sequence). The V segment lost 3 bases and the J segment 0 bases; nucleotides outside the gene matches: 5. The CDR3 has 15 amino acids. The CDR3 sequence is CAWRENRGSGNTIYF. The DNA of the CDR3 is TGTGCCTGGAGGGAAAACAGGGGCTCTGGAAACACCATATATTTT. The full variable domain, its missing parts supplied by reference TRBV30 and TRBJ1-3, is SQTIHQWPATLVQPVGSPLSLECTVEGTSNPNLYWYRQAAGRGLQLLFYSVGIGQISSEVPQNLSASRPQDRQFILSSKKLLLSDSGFYLCAWRENRGSGNTIYFGEGSWLTVV.

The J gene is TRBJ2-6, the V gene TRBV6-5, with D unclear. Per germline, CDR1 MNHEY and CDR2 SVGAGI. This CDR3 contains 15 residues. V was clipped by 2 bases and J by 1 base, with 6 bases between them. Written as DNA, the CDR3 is TGTGCCAGCAGTTACCAAGGGTCTGGGGCCAACGTCCTGACTTTC. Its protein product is CASSYQGSGANVLTF.

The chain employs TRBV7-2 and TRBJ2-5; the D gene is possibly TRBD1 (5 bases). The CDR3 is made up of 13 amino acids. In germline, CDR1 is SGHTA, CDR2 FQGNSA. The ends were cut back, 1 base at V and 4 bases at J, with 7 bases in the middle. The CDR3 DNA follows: TGTGCCAGCAGCTTAGTCCAGGGAGAGACCCAGTACTTC. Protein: CASSLVQGETQYF. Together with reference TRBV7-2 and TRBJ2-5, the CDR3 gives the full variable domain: GAGVSQSPSNKVTEKGKDVELRCDPISGHTALYWYRQSLGQGLEFLIYFQGNSAPDKSGLPSDRFSAERTGGSVSTLTIQRTQQEDSAVYLCASSLVQGETQYFGPGTRLLVL.

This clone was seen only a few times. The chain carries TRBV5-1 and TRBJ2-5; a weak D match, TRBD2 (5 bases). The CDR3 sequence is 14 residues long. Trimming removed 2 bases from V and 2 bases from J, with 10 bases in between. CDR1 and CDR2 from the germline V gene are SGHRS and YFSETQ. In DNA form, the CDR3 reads TGCGCCAGCAGCTTCCTCGGGGTACAAGAGACCCAGTACTTC. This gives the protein CASSFLGVQETQYF.

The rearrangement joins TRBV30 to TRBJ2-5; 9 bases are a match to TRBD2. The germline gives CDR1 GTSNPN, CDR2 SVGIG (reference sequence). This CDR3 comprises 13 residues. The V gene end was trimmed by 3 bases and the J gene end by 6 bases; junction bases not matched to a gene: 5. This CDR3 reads CAWSFLAGQTQYF. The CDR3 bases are TGTGCCTGGAGCTTCCTAGCGGGGCAGACCCAGTACTTC.

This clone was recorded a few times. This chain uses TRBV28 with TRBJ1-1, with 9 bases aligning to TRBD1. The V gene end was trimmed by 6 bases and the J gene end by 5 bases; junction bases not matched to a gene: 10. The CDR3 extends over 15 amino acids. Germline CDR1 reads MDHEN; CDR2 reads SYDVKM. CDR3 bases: TGTGCCAGCAGACTCCGGGACAGGGCTTTTACTGAAGCTTTCTTT. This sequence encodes CASRLRDRAFTEAFF.

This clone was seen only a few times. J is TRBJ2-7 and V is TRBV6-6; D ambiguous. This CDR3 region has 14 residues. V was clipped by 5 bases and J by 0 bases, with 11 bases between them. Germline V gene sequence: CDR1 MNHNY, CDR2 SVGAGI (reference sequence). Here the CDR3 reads CASSVFGVSYEQYF. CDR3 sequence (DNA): TGTGCCAGCAGTGTTTTTGGGGTCTCCTACGAGCAGTACTTC.

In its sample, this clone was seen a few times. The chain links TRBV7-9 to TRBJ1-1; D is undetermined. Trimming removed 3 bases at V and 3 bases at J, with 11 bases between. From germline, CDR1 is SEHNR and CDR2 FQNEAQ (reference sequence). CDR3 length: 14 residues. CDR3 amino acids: CASSFGFGHTEAFF. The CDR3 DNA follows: TGTGCCAGCAGCTTTGGCTTTGGGCACACTGAAGCTTTCTTT.

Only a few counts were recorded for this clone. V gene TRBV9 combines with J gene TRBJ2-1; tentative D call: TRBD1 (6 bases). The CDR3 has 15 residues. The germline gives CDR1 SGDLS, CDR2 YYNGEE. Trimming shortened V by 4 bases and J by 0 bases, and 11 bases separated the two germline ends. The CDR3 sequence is CASSPTGSSYNEQFF. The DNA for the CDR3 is TGTGCCAGCAGCCCTACAGGGAGCTCCTACAATGAGCAGTTCTTC.

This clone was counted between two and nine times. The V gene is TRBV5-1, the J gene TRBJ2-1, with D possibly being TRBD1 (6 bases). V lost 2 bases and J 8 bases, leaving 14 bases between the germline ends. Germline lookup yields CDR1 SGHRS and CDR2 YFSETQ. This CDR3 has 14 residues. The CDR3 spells CASSFIRGRDEQFF. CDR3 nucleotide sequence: TGCGCCAGCAGCTTCATCAGGGGTCGGGATGAGCAGTTCTTC.

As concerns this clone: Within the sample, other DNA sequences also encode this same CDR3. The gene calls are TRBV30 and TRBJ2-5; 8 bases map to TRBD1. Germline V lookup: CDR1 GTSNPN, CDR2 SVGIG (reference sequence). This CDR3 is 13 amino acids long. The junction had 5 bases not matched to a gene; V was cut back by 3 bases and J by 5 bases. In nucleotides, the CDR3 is TGTGCCTGGAGCAGGGGGCTGGGGGAGACCCAGTACTTC. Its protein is CAWSRGLGETQYF.

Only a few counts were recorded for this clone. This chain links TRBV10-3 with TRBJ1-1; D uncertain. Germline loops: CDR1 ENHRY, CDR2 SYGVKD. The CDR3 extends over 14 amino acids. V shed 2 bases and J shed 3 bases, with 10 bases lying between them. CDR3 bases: TGTGCCATCAGTGAGAGTCAGACTCACACTGAAGCTTTCTTT. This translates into CAISESQTHTEAFF.

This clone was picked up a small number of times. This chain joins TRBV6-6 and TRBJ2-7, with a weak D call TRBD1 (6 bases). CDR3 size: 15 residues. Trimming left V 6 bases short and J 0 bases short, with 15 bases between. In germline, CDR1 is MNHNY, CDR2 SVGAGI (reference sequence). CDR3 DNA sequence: TGTGCCAGCAGGTTCAGGGGAACCCCCTCCTACGAGCAGTACTTC. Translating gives CASRFRGTPSYEQYF.

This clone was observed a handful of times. CDR3 sequence: CASSPDRSKNIQYF. In nucleotides, the CDR3 is TGTGCCAGCTCACCGGACAGGTCCAAAAACATTCAGTACTTC. The chain has TRBV18 and TRBJ2-4; 7 bases agree with TRBD1. Germline CDR1 KGHSH, CDR2 LQKENI. V was clipped by 3 bases and J by 2 bases; unmatched bases: 1. This CDR3 region has 14 residues.

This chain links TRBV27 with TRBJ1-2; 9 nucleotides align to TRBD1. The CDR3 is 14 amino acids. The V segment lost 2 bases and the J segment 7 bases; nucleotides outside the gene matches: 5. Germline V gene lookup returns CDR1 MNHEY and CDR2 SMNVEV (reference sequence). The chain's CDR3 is CASSLLGTGSGYTF. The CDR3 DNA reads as TGTGCCAGCAGTTTACTCGGGACAGGGTCTGGCTACACCTTC.

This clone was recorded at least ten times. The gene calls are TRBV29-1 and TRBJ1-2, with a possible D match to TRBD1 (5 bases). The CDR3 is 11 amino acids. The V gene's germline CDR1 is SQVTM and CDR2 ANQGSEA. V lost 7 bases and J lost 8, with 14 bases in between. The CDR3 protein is CSATGEAGYTF. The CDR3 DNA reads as TGCAGCGCGACGGGGGAAGCGGGCTACACCTTC.

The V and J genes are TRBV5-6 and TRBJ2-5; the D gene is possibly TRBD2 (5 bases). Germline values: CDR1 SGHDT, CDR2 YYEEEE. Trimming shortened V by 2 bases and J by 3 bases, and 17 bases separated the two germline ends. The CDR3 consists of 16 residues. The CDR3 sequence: CASSFLGPSTEETQYF. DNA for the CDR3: TGTGCCAGCAGCTTTCTTGGCCCTAGCACAGAAGAGACCCAGTACTTC.

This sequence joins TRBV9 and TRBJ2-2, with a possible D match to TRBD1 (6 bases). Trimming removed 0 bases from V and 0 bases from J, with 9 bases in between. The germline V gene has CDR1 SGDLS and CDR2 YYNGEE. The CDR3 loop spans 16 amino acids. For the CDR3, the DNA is TGTGCCAGCAGCGTAGTAGACAGGACGAACACCGGGGAGCTGTTTTTT. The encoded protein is CASSVVDRTNTGELFF.

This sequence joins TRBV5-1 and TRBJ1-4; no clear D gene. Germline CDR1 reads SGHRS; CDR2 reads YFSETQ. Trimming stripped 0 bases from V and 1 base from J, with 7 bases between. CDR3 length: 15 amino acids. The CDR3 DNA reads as TGCGCCAGCAGCTTGGAAGGCAGAACTAATGAAAAACTGTTTTTT. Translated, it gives CASSLEGRTNEKLFF.